This T cell receptor beta chain was identified during a study of T cells after yellow fever vaccination. Study context: For low cell numbers, libraries were made with SMART-Seq v4 Ultra Low Input. General study points: FACS-sorted repertoires could harbor abundant contaminating bulk-population clonotypes. Most clones from primary vaccination resurfaced after the booster (around 97% CD4, less than 90% CD8).

By 5'RACE template switching, TCR cDNA was produced, with a universal primer site and UMIs added in the process. TCRdb re-derived calls from the 5' RACE reads in MiXCR, one entry per CDR3 protein. The sample holds under 600,000 distinct CDR3 sequences, 21% seen once. CDR3 length: 14 residues. The V gene's germline CDR1 is DFQATT and CDR2 SNEGSKA (reference sequence). J was trimmed by 5 bases and V by 6 bases; bases with no gene match: 9. For this clonotype: Its antigen is not identified.

This receptor was taken from a man younger than 35 who received the YFV17D yellow fever vaccine. The genes are TRBV20-1 and TRBJ1-1, with 10 bases identical to TRBD1. Sequences were derived from PBMCs, sampled approximately 20 days after the first yellow fever vaccination. CDR3 sequence (DNA): TGCAGTGCGACCGACGGACAGGGGGGTACTGAAGCTTTCTTT. It encodes CSATDGQGGTEAFF.